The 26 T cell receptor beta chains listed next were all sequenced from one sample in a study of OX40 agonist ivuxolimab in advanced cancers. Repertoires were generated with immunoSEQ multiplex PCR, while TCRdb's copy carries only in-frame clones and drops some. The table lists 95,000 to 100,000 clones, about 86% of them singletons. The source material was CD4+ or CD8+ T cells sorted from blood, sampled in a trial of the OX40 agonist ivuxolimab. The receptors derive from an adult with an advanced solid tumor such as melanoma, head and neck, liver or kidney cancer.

This CDR3 is CASSLSWEGYTF. The CDR3 DNA reads as TGTGCCAGCAGCTTATCATGGGAGGGCTACACCTTC. The V and J genes are TRBV5-6 and TRBJ1-2; no clear D gene. Germline values: CDR1 SGHDT, CDR2 YYEEEE. V lost 2 bases to trimming and J lost 8 bases, with 10 bases between them. This CDR3 has 12 amino acids.

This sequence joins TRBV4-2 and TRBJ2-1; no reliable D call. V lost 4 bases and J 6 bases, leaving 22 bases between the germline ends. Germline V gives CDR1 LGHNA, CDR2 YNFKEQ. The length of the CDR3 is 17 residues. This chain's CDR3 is CASSPTGGRAVTNEQFF. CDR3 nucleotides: TGTGCCAGCAGCCCAACGGGTGGAAGGGCTGTAACCAATGAGCAGTTCTTC.

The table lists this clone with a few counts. The chain's CDR3 is CASGTGSADTQYF. In DNA, the CDR3 is TGTGCCAGTGGGACAGGGAGTGCAGATACGCAGTATTTT. V usage is TRBV19 and J usage is TRBJ2-3, with 9 bases matching TRBD1. The V and J ends lost 8 bases and 4 bases, in that order; junction bases with no gene match: 4. This CDR3 comprises 13 residues. Germline-derived CDR1 and CDR2 are LNHDA and SQIVND (reference sequence). The full variable domain, in which reference TRBV19 and TRBJ2-3 provide the parts outside the CDR3, is DGGITQSPKYLFRKEGQNVTLSCEQNLNHDAMYWYRQDPGQGLRLIYYSQIVNDFQKGDIAEGYSVSREKKESFPLTVTSAQKNPTAFYLCASGTGSADTQYFGPGTRLTVL.

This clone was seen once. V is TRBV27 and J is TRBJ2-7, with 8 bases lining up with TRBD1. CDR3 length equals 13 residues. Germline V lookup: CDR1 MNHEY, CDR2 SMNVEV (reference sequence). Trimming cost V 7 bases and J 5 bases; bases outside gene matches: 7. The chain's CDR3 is CASKRQGNHEQYF. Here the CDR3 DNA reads TGTGCCAGCAAGAGACAGGGGAACCACGAGCAGTACTTC.

The CDR3 protein is CASSLARVNTEAFF. Here the CDR3 DNA reads TGTGCCAGCAGCTTAGCCAGGGTGAACACTGAAGCTTTCTTT. V usage is TRBV11-3 and J usage is TRBJ1-1; possibly TRBD1 for D (5 bases). CDR1 and CDR2 from the germline V gene are SGHNT and YENEEA. V was trimmed by 1 base and J by 0 bases, leaving 6 bases between them. CDR3 length equals 14 residues.

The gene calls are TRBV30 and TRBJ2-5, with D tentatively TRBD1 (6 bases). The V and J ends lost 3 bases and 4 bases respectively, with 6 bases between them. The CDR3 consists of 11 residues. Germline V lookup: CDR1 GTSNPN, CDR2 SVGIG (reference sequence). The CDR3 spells CAWSRGETQYF. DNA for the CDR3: TGTGCCTGGAGCAGGGGAGAGACCCAGTACTTC.

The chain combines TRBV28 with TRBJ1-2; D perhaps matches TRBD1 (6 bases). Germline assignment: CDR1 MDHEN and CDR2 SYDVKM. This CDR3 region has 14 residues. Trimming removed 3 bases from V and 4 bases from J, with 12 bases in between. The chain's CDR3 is CASSFGGAPYGYTF. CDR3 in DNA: TGTGCCAGCAGTTTTGGGGGGGCGCCCTATGGCTACACCTTC.

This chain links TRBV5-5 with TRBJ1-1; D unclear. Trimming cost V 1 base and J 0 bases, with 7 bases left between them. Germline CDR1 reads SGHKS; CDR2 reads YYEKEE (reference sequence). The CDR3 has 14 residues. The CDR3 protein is CASSLLQMNTEAFF. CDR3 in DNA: TGTGCCAGCAGCTTGCTACAGATGAACACTGAAGCTTTCTTT.

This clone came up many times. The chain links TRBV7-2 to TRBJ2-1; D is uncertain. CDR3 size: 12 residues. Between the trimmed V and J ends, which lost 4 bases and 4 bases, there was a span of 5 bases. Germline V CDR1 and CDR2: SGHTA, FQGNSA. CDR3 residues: CASSSPYNEQFF. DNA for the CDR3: TGTGCCAGCAGCTCGCCTTACAATGAGCAGTTCTTC. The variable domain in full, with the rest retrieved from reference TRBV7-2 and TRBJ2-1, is GAGVSQSPSNKVTEKGKDVELRCDPISGHTALYWYRQSLGQGLEFLIYFQGNSAPDKSGLPSDRFSAERTGGSVSTLTIQRTQQEDSAVYLCASSSPYNEQFFGPGTRLTVL.

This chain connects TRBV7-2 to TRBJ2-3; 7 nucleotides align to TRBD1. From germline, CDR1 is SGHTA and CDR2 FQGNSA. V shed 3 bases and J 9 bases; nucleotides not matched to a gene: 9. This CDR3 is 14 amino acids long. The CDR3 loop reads CASSLSGTVGTQYF. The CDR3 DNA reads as TGTGCCAGCAGCTTGTCTGGGACAGTGGGGACGCAGTATTTT.

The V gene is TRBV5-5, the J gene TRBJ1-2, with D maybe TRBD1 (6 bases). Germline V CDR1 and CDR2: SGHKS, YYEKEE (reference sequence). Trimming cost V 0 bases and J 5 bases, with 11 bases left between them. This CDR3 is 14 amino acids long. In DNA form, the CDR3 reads TGTGCCAGCAGCTTGGGGGCAGGGGTTTATGGCTACACCTTC. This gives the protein CASSLGAGVYGYTF.

The CDR3 DNA is TGTGCCAGCAGCCTTGGGACTTCCTACCAAGAGACCCAGTACTTC. The encoded protein is CASSLGTSYQETQYF. This chain uses TRBV5-4 with TRBJ2-5; D possibly corresponds to TRBD2 (6 bases). The V end lost 4 bases, the J end lost 0 bases, and 13 bases lay between the germline ends. The germline CDR1 and CDR2 sequences are SGHNT and YYREEE (reference sequence). This CDR3 has 15 amino acids.

DNA for the CDR3: TGTGCCAGTAGAGCACAGGTAGAAGCTTTCTTT. This codes for CASRAQVEAFF. This chain joins TRBV19 and TRBJ1-1, with D possibly matching TRBD1 (5 bases). Germline loops: CDR1 LNHDA, CDR2 SQIVND (reference sequence). Trimming left V 6 bases short and J 8 bases short, with 10 bases between. This CDR3 region has 11 residues.

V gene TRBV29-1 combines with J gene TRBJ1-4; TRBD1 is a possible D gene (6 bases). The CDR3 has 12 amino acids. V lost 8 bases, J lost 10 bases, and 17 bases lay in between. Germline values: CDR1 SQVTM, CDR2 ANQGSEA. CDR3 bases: TGCAGCCGATGCGGGGGGGGCAGAAAACTGTTTTTT. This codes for CSRCGGGRKLFF.

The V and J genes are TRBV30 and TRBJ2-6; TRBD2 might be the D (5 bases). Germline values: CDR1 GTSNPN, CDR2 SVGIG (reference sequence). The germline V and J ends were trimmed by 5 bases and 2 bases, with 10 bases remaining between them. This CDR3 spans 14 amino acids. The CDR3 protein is CAWRGVTGANVLTF. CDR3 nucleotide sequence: TGTGCCTGGCGGGGAGTCACTGGGGCCAACGTCCTGACTTTC.

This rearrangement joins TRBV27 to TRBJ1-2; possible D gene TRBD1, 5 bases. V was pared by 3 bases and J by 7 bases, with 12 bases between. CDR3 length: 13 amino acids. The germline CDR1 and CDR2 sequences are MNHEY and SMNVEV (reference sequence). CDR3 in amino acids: CASSLKGARGYTF. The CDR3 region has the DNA TGTGCCAGCAGTTTGAAAGGGGCCCGTGGCTACACCTTC.

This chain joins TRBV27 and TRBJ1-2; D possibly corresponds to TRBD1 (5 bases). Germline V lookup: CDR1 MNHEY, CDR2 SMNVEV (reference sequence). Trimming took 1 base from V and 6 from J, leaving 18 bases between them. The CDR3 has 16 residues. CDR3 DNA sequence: TGTGCCAGCAGTTTATATCCCGACGGGGGGAATAATGGCTACACCTTC. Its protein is CASSLYPDGGNNGYTF.

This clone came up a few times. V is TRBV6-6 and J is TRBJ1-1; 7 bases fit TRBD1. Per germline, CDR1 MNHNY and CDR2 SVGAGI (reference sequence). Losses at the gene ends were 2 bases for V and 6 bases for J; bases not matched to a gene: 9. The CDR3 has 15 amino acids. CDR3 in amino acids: CASSYVQGVSAEAFF. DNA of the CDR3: TGTGCCAGCAGTTACGTTCAGGGGGTGAGTGCTGAAGCTTTCTTT.

The DNA of the CDR3 is TGTGCCAGCACCTTTTTCGGGGCGGGAACATACAATGAGCAGTTCTTC. Protein product: CASTFFGAGTYNEQFF. The chain is built from TRBV2 and TRBJ2-1; D possibly corresponds to TRBD2 (6 bases). The germline CDR1 and CDR2 sequences are SNHLY and FYNNEI. Trimming left V 7 bases short and J 4 bases short, with 20 bases between. The CDR3 totals 16 residues.

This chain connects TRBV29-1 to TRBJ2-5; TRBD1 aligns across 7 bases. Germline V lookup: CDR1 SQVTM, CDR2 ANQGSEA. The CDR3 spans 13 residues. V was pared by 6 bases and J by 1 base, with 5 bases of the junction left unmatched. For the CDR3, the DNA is TGCAGCGTCATCCGGGACAGCCAAGAGACCCAGTACTTC. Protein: CSVIRDSQETQYF.

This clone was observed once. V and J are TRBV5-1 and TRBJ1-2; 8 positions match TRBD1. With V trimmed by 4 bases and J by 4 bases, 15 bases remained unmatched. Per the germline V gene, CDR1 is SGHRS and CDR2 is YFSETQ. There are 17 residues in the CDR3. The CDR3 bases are TGCGCCAGCAGCGCGGGGACAGGAGGTGGGTTGGGCTATGGCTACACCTTC. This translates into CASSAGTGGGLGYGYTF.

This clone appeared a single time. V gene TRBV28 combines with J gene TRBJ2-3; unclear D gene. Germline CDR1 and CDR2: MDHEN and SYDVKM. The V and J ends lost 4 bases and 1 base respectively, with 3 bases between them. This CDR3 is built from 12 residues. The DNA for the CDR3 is TGTGCCAGCAGTTCTGGCACAGATACGCAGTATTTT. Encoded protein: CASSSGTDTQYF.

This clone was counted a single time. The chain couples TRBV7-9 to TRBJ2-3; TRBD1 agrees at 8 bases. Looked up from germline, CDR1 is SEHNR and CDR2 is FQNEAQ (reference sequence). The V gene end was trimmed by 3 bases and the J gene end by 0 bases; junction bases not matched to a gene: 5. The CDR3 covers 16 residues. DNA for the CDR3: TGTGCCAGCAGCTTTGGCGGGGACAGGAGCACAGATACGCAGTATTTT. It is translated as CASSFGGDRSTDTQYF. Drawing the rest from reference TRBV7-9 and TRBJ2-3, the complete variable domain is DTGVSQNPRHKITKRGQNVTFRCDPISEHNRLYWYRQTLGQGPEFLTYFQNEAQLEKSRLLSDRFSAERPKGSFSTLEIQRTEQGDSAMYLCASSFGGDRSTDTQYFGPGTRLTVL.

This chain's CDR3 is CASSPPVEKLFF. The CDR3 DNA reads as TGTGCCAGCTCACCACCGGTTGAAAAACTGTTTTTT. The gene calls are TRBV18 and TRBJ1-4; unclear D gene. This CDR3 contains 12 residues. V lost 0 bases to trimming and J lost 7 bases, with 3 bases between them. The germline V gene has CDR1 KGHSH and CDR2 LQKENI.

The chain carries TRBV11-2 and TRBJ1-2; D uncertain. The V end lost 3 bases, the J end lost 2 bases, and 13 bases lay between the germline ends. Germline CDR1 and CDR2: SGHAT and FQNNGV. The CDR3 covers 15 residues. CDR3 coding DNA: TGTGCCAGCAGCTTCCGGCTGATGGAGAACTATGGCTACACCTTC. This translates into CASSFRLMENYGYTF.

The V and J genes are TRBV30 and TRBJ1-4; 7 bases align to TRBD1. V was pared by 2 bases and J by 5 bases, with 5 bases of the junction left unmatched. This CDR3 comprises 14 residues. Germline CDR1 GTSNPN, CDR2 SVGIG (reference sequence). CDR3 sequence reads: CAWSTEQGNEKLFF. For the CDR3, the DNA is TGTGCCTGGAGTACGGAACAGGGGAATGAAAAACTGTTTTTT.